One and the same sample provided the 32 T cell receptor beta chains below, sequenced in a study of early T cells in non-severe SARS-CoV-2 infection. TCRdb independently ran MiXCR on the 5' RACE reads; one entry per CDR3 protein. The table lists approximately 67,000 distinct CDR3 sequences, roughly 10% of them singletons, with 3.2% in the top ten. Sequenced input: whole blood. These receptors all come from an adult who was a healthcare worker with PCR-confirmed SARS-CoV-2 infection or an uninfected control (not recorded which).

This clonotype was counted at least ten times. The chain uses TRBV12-3 or TRBV12-4 and TRBJ2-5, with 10 nucleotides matching TRBD1. Trimming at V came to 3 bases and at J to 5 bases, leaving 6 bases not matched to a gene. The CDR3 extends over 15 amino acids. CDR3 in amino acids: CASSFQTGGDETQYF. The CDR3, as DNA: TGTGCCAGCAGTTTCCAGACAGGGGGCGACGAGACCCAGTACTTC.

There are many counts of this clonotype. This sequence joins TRBV27 and TRBJ2-5; possible D gene TRBD2, 5 bases. This CDR3 has 13 residues. V was clipped by 6 bases and J by 5 bases, with 13 bases between them. Per germline, CDR1 MNHEY and CDR2 SMNVEV (reference sequence). The CDR3 DNA sequence: TGTGCCAGCAGAAGCAGCGGTTTCGAGACCCAGTACTTC. This codes for CASRSSGFETQYF.

This CDR3 reads CASSLEGTSGRSGGQYF. CDR3 DNA: TGTGCCAGCAGCTTAGAAGGGACTAGCGGGAGGTCGGGAGGGCAGTACTTC. The chain couples TRBV7-2 to TRBJ2-7; 15 bases are a match to TRBD2. Germline values: CDR1 SGHTA, CDR2 FQGNSA. The J segment lost 9 bases and the V segment lost 1 base, leaving 10 bases of the junction unmatched. This CDR3 has 17 amino acids.

There are many counts of this clonotype. The chain employs TRBV7-6 and TRBJ2-7, with D tentatively TRBD1 (6 bases). The CDR3 is made up of 13 amino acids. V dropped 7 bases and J dropped 0 bases, with 10 bases sitting between them. The germline V gene encodes CDR1 SGHVS and CDR2 FNYEAQ. The chain's CDR3 is CASTVRGSYEQYF. In DNA, the CDR3 is TGTGCCAGCACCGTCAGGGGCTCCTACGAGCAGTACTTC.

This clonotype was recorded at least ten times. The chain employs TRBV20-1 and TRBJ2-5, with D perhaps matching TRBD1 or TRBD2 (5 bases each). The CDR3 contains 13 residues. Germline V gene data show CDR1 as DFQATT and CDR2 as SNEGSKA (reference sequence). Trimming removed 7 bases from V and 5 bases from J, with 17 bases in between. The CDR3 DNA reads as TGCAGTGTGGGGACGGCCGGGTTTGAGACCCAGTACTTC. Its translation is CSVGTAGFETQYF.

This clonotype was counted at least ten times. V usage is TRBV18 and J usage is TRBJ1-5, with D uncertain. The V and J ends lost 2 bases and 2 bases respectively, with 7 bases between them. CDR1 KGHSH and CDR2 LQKENI come from the germline V gene. This CDR3 spans 14 amino acids. The CDR3: CASSPGIGNQPQHF. As DNA, the CDR3 is TGTGCCAGCTCACCAGGGATAGGCAATCAGCCCCAGCATTTT.

This clonotype has just a few counts. The V call is TRBV2, the J call TRBJ1-2; D uncertain. Germline values: CDR1 SNHLY, CDR2 FYNNEI. The germline V and J ends were trimmed by 3 bases and 5 bases, with 10 bases remaining between them. This CDR3 has 13 residues. CDR3 DNA sequence: TGTGCCAGCAGTGATTCTGCAGGTTATGGCTACACCTTC. Translation gives CASSDSAGYGYTF.

This clonotype was observed a handful of times. The chain has TRBV28 and TRBJ2-7, with TRBD1 identical over 7 bases. The V gene's germline CDR1 is MDHEN and CDR2 SYDVKM. The length of the CDR3 is 14 residues. After removal of 6 bases from V and 3 bases from J, the junction contained 8 bases not matched to a gene. CDR3 sequence reads: CASSHHRGGYEQYF. The CDR3 DNA reads as TGTGCCAGCAGCCACCACAGGGGCGGCTACGAGCAGTACTTC.

This clonotype has just a few counts. The chain joins TRBV5-1 to TRBJ2-2; TRBD1 aligns across 8 bases. This CDR3 has 14 amino acids. J gave up 2 bases and V 4 bases, and 1 base lay outside the gene matches. CDR1 and CDR2 (germline): SGHRS, YFSETQ. The CDR3 DNA reads TGCGCCAGCAGCGGGACAGGCAACACCGGGGAGCTGTTTTTT. Its translation is CASSGTGNTGELFF.

Many counts were recorded for this clonotype. This chain connects TRBV21-1 to TRBJ2-1; the DNA was not compared with TRBD2, the D call given in the table. TRBV21-1 is recorded as a pseudogene. The CDR3 covers 18 residues. The chain's CDR3 is CASSRPGLAGATYNEQFF. CDR3 bases: TGTGCCAGCAGCAGACCGGGACTAGCGGGAGCAACCTACAATGAGCAGTTCTTC.

This clonotype was seen a handful of times. The chain is built from TRBV29-1 and TRBJ2-5; D gene unclear. V was pared by 0 bases and J by 3 bases, with 11 bases between. This CDR3 has 14 residues. The germline V gene has CDR1 SQVTM and CDR2 ANQGSEA. The chain's CDR3 is CSVEEHKHKETQYF. The CDR3 bases are TGCAGCGTTGAAGAACACAAGCACAAAGAGACCCAGTACTTC.

This clonotype was picked up a small number of times. The genes are TRBV12-3 or TRBV12-4 and TRBJ1-4; no firm D call. V was pared by 10 bases and J by 8 bases, with 23 bases between. This CDR3 has 15 amino acids. The CDR3 coding sequence is TGTGCCACGTCTCGGGCACGGGTGGGTTTGGAAAAACTGTTTTTT. Translating it yields CATSRARVGLEKLFF.

This clonotype occurred a few times. V is TRBV3-1 and J is TRBJ2-7; TRBD1 might be the D (5 bases). This CDR3 is 16 amino acids long. Germline CDR1 reads LGHDT; CDR2 reads YNNKEL (reference sequence). V lost 0 bases and J lost 3, with 15 bases in between. The CDR3 nucleotides are TGTGCCAGCAGCCAAGATCTGCAGGGTAACGGCTACGAGCAGTACTTC. Encoded protein: CASSQDLQGNGYEQYF.

At least ten counts were recorded for this clonotype. This chain connects TRBV28 to TRBJ2-7; D is unclear. Trimming removed 2 bases at V and 0 bases at J, with 14 bases between. This CDR3 region has 16 residues. Germline V lookup: CDR1 MDHEN, CDR2 SYDVKM. Written as DNA, the CDR3 is TGTGCCAGCAGTTTACTGGGCCGAAGGAGCTCCTACGAGCAGTACTTC. This translates into CASSLLGRRSSYEQYF.

This clonotype was recorded a few times. This sequence joins TRBV5-1 and TRBJ1-2; unclear D gene. The V end lost 4 bases, the J end lost 8 bases, and 12 bases lay between the germline ends. In germline, CDR1 is SGHRS, CDR2 YFSETQ. The CDR3 totals 12 residues. This chain's CDR3 is CASSPPGEGYTF. The CDR3 DNA is TGCGCCAGCAGCCCACCGGGAGAAGGCTACACCTTC.

The V gene is TRBV30, the J gene TRBJ1-4, with D tentatively TRBD1 (6 bases). CDR3 length: 17 residues. Germline values: CDR1 GTSNPN, CDR2 SVGIG (reference sequence). V was clipped by 0 bases and J by 2 bases, with 16 bases between them. CDR3: CAWSVRRGPATNEKLFF. In nucleotides, the CDR3 is TGTGCCTGGAGTGTACGCAGGGGACCCGCGACTAATGAAAAACTGTTTTTT. The full variable domain, its missing parts supplied by reference TRBV30 and TRBJ1-4, is SQTIHQWPATLVQPVGSPLSLECTVEGTSNPNLYWYRQAAGRGLQLLFYSVGIGQISSEVPQNLSASRPQDRQFILSSKKLLLSDSGFYLCAWSVRRGPATNEKLFFGSGTQLSVL.

The chain has TRBV12-3 or TRBV12-4 and TRBJ2-1; D is unresolved. There are 12 residues in the CDR3. Trimming pared 3 bases from V and 6 bases from J, leaving 6 bases between. CDR3 DNA sequence: TGTGCCAGCAGTTTCTACAGCAATGAGCAGTTCTTC. The encoded protein is CASSFYSNEQFF.

This chain uses TRBV5-5 with TRBJ1-6, with 9 positions matching TRBD1. CDR1 is SGHKS, CDR2 YYEKEE, per germline (reference sequence). The CDR3 contains 15 residues. Trimming at V came to 1 base and at J to 10 bases, leaving 6 bases not matched to a gene. The CDR3 here is CASSLRRTGESPLHF. The DNA of the CDR3 is TGTGCCAGCAGCTTGCGACGGACAGGGGAATCACCCCTCCACTTT.

This chain links TRBV6-1 with TRBJ2-3; D is possibly TRBD1 (6 bases). Germline V CDR1 and CDR2: MNHNS, SASEGT. V lost 5 bases, J lost 3 bases, and 15 bases lay in between. The CDR3 sequence is 15 residues long. CDR3 nucleotides: TGTGCCAGCAGTTTCCAACAGGGCTCAACAGATACGCAGTATTTT. Its protein product is CASSFQQGSTDTQYF.

In regard to this clonotype: It is likely a read error, because the conserved phenylalanine at the end of the CDR3 is missing. The gene calls are TRBV5-1 and TRBJ2-1, with 9 nucleotides matching TRBD2. The CDR3 sequence is 14 residues long. CDR1 and CDR2 (germline): SGHRS, YFSETQ. V lost 9 bases to trimming and J lost 5 bases; unmatched junction nucleotides: 9. The CDR3 loop reads CATVDLAGNNEQFS. In DNA form, the CDR3 reads TGCGCCACCGTCGACCTAGCGGGGAACAATGAGCAGTTCTCC.

This clonotype was recorded a few times. The gene calls are TRBV29-1 and TRBJ2-1; D remains unclear. This CDR3 region has 12 residues. CDR1 and CDR2 from the germline V gene are SQVTM and ANQGSEA. V was clipped by 7 bases and J by 4 bases, with 11 bases between them. In nucleotides, the CDR3 is TGCAGCGGTCACACGGGTTACAATGAGCAGTTCTTC. Translated: CSGHTGYNEQFF.

This clonotype was detected a few times. This chain connects TRBV11-2 to TRBJ2-3, with 10 nucleotides matching TRBD1. The CDR3 is made up of 18 amino acids. With 4 bases clipped from V and 2 bases from J, the junction kept 12 bases outside the gene matches. Germline CDR1 is SGHAT and CDR2 is FQNNGV. The CDR3 DNA follows: TGTGCCAGCAGCTCCGGTGGGACAGGGGCCCTTTTCACAGATACGCAGTATTTT. Translating it yields CASSSGGTGALFTDTQYF.

The sample holds many counts of this clonotype. The chain has TRBV20-1 and TRBJ2-1, with 13 nucleotides matching TRBD2. Looked up from germline, CDR1 is DFQATT and CDR2 is SNEGSKA (reference sequence). This CDR3 is 14 amino acids long. Trimming removed 6 bases from V and 4 bases from J; junction bases left unmatched: 3. CDR3 DNA: TGCAGTGCCGCACTAGCGGGAGGGTACAATGAGCAGTTCTTC. Protein: CSAALAGGYNEQFF.

This clonotype was observed at least ten times. The V and J genes are TRBV19 and TRBJ2-7; D ambiguous. The germline V gene has CDR1 LNHDA and CDR2 SQIVND (reference sequence). The CDR3 extends over 14 amino acids. Between the trimmed V and J ends, which lost 3 bases and 6 bases, there was a span of 15 bases. The CDR3 bases are TGTGCCAGTAGTATCGCCGCTGTCACCTCCGAGCAGTACTTC. Its translation is CASSIAAVTSEQYF. The full variable domain, with the rest looked up from reference TRBV19 and TRBJ2-7, is DGGITQSPKYLFRKEGQNVTLSCEQNLNHDAMYWYRQDPGQGLRLIYYSQIVNDFQKGDIAEGYSVSREKKESFPLTVTSAQKNPTAFYLCASSIAAVTSEQYFGPGTRLTVT.

This clonotype was observed a few times. The chain couples TRBV7-9 to TRBJ2-1; D not resolved. The V end was cut by 1 base, the J end by 2 bases, with 6 bases between. This CDR3 region has 14 residues. Germline values: CDR1 SEHNR, CDR2 FQNEAQ (reference sequence). CDR3 bases: TGTGCCAGCAGCTTAGTTAGGGCCTACAATGAGCAGTTCTTC. Residues: CASSLVRAYNEQFF.

V and J are TRBV27 and TRBJ1-1; D may be TRBD1 (6 bases). Germline CDR1 is MNHEY and CDR2 is SMNVEV (reference sequence). This CDR3 is 18 amino acids long. Trimming removed 0 bases from V and 4 bases from J, with 21 bases in between. This CDR3 reads CASSLSPAGGLPTTEAFF. The CDR3 nucleotides read TGTGCCAGCAGTTTATCCCCGGCCGGGGGCCTTCCCACCACTGAAGCTTTCTTT.

The table lists this clonotype with a few counts. The chain recombines TRBV27 with TRBJ2-1; D is unclear. This CDR3 spans 15 amino acids. Germline CDR1 reads MNHEY; CDR2 reads SMNVEV (reference sequence). The V end was cut by 2 bases, the J end by 4 bases, with 12 bases between. The CDR3 reads CASSLSDPSYNEQFF. The CDR3 coding sequence is TGTGCCAGCAGTTTAAGCGACCCCTCGTACAATGAGCAGTTCTTC.

This clonotype occurred many times. The CDR3 region is CASSSSTSGSRETQYF. The DNA of the CDR3 is TGTGCCAGCAGTTCCTCGACTAGCGGGAGCAGAGAGACCCAGTACTTC. The rearrangement joins TRBV27 to TRBJ2-5; TRBD2 aligns across 12 bases. In germline, CDR1 is MNHEY, CDR2 SMNVEV (reference sequence). With V trimmed by 4 bases and J by 4 bases, 7 bases remained unmatched. CDR3 length equals 16 residues.

The chain carries TRBV12-3 or TRBV12-4 and TRBJ1-1; D might be TRBD1 (6 bases). The CDR3 has 13 amino acids. V shed 7 bases and J shed 0 bases, with 9 bases lying between them. The CDR3 DNA follows: TGTGCCAGCACCTGGACAGTGAACACTGAAGCTTTCTTT. It codes for CASTWTVNTEAFF.

This chain connects TRBV15 to TRBJ2-7, with D unresolved. The CDR3 consists of 15 residues. CDR1 is LNHNV, CDR2 YYDKDF, per germline (reference sequence). V was trimmed by 1 base and J by 2 bases, leaving 12 bases between them. CDR3 sequence reads: CATSRGGRLPYEQYF. Written as DNA, the CDR3 is TGTGCCACCAGCAGAGGAGGACGGCTTCCCTACGAGCAGTACTTC.

The chain carries TRBV12-3 or TRBV12-4 and TRBJ2-7; D remains ambiguous. Trimming removed 5 bases from V and 6 bases from J, with 11 bases in between. The CDR3 is made up of 12 amino acids. The CDR3 coding sequence is TGTGCCAGCAGTCCCCCCCTCCTCGAGCAGTACTTC. Translated, it gives CASSPPLLEQYF.

At least ten counts were recorded for this clonotype. V gene TRBV28 combines with J gene TRBJ1-1; the D is unclear. Germline CDR1 is MDHEN and CDR2 is SYDVKM. This CDR3 spans 14 amino acids. Trimming shortened V by 3 bases and J by 0 bases, and 8 bases separated the two germline ends. The DNA for the CDR3 is TGTGCCAGCAGTTTGCATTCGTTGAACACTGAAGCTTTCTTT. Protein sequence: CASSLHSLNTEAFF.